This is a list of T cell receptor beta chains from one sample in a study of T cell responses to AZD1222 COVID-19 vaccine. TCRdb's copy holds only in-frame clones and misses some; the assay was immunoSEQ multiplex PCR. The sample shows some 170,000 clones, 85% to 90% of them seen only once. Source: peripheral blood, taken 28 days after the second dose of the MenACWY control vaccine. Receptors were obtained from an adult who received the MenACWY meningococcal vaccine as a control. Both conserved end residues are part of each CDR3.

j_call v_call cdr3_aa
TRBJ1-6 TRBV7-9 CASSLRGQGNNSPLHF
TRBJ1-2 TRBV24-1 CATSLQGAGNYGYTF
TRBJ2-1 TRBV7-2 CASSLALLLAPTYNEQFF
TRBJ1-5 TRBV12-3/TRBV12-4 CASSLDGGQPQHF
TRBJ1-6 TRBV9 CASSPSTGGNSPLHF
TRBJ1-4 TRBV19 CASIWAHATNEKLFF
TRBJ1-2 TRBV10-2 CASSEGGDYGYTF
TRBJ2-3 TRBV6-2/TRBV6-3 CASSYSRGGATDTQYF
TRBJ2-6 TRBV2 CASSGGRVGFSGANVLTF
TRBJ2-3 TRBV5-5 CASSLFTGAITDTQYF
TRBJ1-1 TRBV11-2 CASSLAGPNTEAFF
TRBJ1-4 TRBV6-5 CASRDFRDNEKLFF
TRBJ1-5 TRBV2 CASSLTGGEGQPQHF
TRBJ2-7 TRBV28 CASSFGNNYEQYF
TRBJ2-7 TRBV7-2 CASSQSSYEQYF
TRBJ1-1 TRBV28 CASSLQPNTEAFF
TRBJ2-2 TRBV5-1 CASSERTGNTGELFF
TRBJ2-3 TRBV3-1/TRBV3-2 CASSQPSGATDTQYF
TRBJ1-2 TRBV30 CAWRGAGAYTF
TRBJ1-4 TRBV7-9 CASSTGQAVNEKLFF
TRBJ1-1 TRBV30 CAWSVSDSTEAFF
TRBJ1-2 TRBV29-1 CSVRDRGSLYGYTF
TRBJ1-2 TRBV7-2 CASSRLGSAGEIFTF
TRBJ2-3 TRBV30 CAWSVKYDTQYF
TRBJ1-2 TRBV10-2 CASSGGTGWSGGYTF
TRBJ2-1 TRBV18 CASSLRTSVFNEQFF
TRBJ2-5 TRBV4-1 CASSLNGAGVVQETQYF
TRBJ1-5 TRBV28 CASQRTDSNQPQHF
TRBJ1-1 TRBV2 CASRDQTDTEAFF
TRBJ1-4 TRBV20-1 CSAPSGQKLFF